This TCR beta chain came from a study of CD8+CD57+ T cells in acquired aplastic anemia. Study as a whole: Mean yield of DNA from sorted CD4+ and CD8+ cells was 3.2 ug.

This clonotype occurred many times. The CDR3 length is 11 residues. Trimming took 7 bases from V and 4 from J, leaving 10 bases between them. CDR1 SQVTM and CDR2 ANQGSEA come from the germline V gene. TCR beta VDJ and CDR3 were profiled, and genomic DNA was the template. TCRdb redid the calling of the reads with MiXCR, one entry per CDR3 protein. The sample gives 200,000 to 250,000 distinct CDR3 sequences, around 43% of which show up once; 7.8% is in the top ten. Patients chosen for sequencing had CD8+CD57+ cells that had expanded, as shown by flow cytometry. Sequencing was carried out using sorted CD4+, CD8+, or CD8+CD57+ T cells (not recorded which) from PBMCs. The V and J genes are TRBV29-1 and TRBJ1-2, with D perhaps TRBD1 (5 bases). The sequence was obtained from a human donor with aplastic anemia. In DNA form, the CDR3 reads TGCAGCGCAAGGGGCAGCTATGGCTACACCTTC. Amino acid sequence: CSARGSYGYTF.